This entry lists 10 T cell receptor beta chains sequenced from one sample in a study of graft-versus-host responses after intestinal transplantation (dated by TCRdb to the early 2020s). For these receptors, no antigen is known. In the paper's terms, the time point label means: cells obtained before transplantation from donor or recipient. The library was prepared using the immunoSEQ multiplex PCR assay. As stored in TCRdb, this immuneACCESS dataset retains in-frame rearrangements with V and J assigned. A fraction of the clones does not appear; measured against another copy, unresolved V genes explain less than half of the discrepancy, and the remainder lacks a known reason. The sample table shows 90,000 to 95,000 clones, and roughly 93% are seen once. Together, the top ten hold around 0.49% of the sample. The material was unstimulated CD8+ T cells sorted from spleen or lymph node cells, obtained before intestinal transplant. These receptors were collected from a human donor who received an intestinal transplant.

The chain joins TRBV9 to TRBJ2-1; 9 positions agree with TRBD1. The CDR3 extends over 17 amino acids. Trimming removed 4 bases from V and 9 bases from J; junction bases left unmatched: 17. Germline CDR1 reads SGDLS; CDR2 reads YYNGEE. The CDR3 nucleotides read TGTGCCAGCAGCCCTCTGGCCCCCGGACAGGGGATCAGTGAGCAGTTCTTC. Its protein product is CASSPLAPGQGISEQFF.

The chain combines TRBV6-1 with TRBJ2-7; maybe TRBD1 (6 bases). Germline V gene data show CDR1 as MNHNS and CDR2 as SASEGT. Trimming pared 1 base from V and 2 bases from J, leaving 6 bases between. The CDR3 consists of 13 residues. CDR3 coding DNA: TGTGCCAGCAGTGAAGAGGGGGCCTACGAGCAGTACTTC. The encoded protein is CASSEEGAYEQYF.

The chain carries TRBV2 and TRBJ2-1; 8 nucleotides line up with TRBD2. V lost 7 bases, J lost 7 bases, and 15 bases stayed unmatched. Germline assignment: CDR1 SNHLY and CDR2 FYNNEI. This CDR3 comprises 16 residues. CDR3 amino acids: CASISQAGAKRNEQFF. CDR3 in DNA: TGTGCCAGCATCTCCCAAGCGGGGGCAAAAAGGAATGAGCAGTTCTTC. Using reference TRBV2 and TRBJ2-1 for the parts outside the CDR3, the full variable domain is EPEVTQTPSHQVTQMGQEVILRCVPISNHLYFYWYRQILGQKVEFLVSFYNNEISEKSEIFDDQFSVERPDGSNFTLKIRSTKLEDSAMYFCASISQAGAKRNEQFFGPGTRLTVL.

The V call is TRBV7-9, the J call TRBJ2-3; TRBD2 might be the D (6 bases). The germline V and J ends were trimmed by 4 bases and 4 bases, with 9 bases remaining between them. CDR1 and CDR2 (germline): SEHNR, FQNEAQ (reference sequence). The CDR3 extends over 13 amino acids. CDR3 DNA sequence: TGTGCCAGCAGCTGGGACTTCTCAGATACGCAGTATTTT. Its translation is CASSWDFSDTQYF.

The chain combines TRBV4-1 with TRBJ2-7, with D perhaps TRBD2 (5 bases). This CDR3 has 13 amino acids. Between the trimmed V and J ends, which lost 6 bases and 0 bases, there was a span of 9 bases. CDR1 and CDR2 (germline): MGHRA, YSYEKL. The CDR3 loop reads CASSLSGSYEQYF. CDR3 sequence (DNA): TGCGCCAGCAGTCTAAGCGGCTCCTACGAGCAGTACTTC.

This clone has just one count. This chain links TRBV29-1 with TRBJ1-2; D remains ambiguous. The CDR3 spans 11 residues. The ends were cut back, 4 bases at V and 6 bases at J, with 9 bases in the middle. Germline V gives CDR1 SQVTM, CDR2 ANQGSEA. CDR3 bases: TGCAGCGTTGGAGTCATGGATGGCTACACCTTC. This sequence encodes CSVGVMDGYTF. Drawing the rest from reference TRBV29-1 and TRBJ1-2, the complete variable domain is SAVISQKPSRDICQRGTSLTIQCQVDSQVTMMFWYRQQPGQSLTLIATANQGSEATYESGFVIDKFPISRPNLTFSTLTVSNMSPEDSSIYLCSVGVMDGYTFGSGTRLTVV.

There are a few counts of this clone. This chain connects TRBV6-6 to TRBJ1-2; 8 bases map to TRBD1. The V gene end was trimmed by 7 bases and the J gene end by 8 bases; junction bases not matched to a gene: 9. CDR1 is MNHNY and CDR2 is SVGAGI in the germline V gene (reference sequence). CDR3 length: 13 residues. CDR3 protein: CASTSTGAKGYTF. CDR3 sequence (DNA): TGTGCCAGCACCTCGACAGGGGCAAAGGGCTACACCTTC.

This rearrangement joins TRBV13 to TRBJ1-6; D perhaps matches TRBD1 (6 bases). Per the germline V gene, CDR1 is PRHDT and CDR2 is FYEKMQ (reference sequence). The CDR3 runs to 14 residues. V was shortened by 0 bases and J by 13 bases, with 13 bases between the two germline ends. CDR3 residues: CASSLGLQGKPLHF. CDR3 nucleotides: TGTGCCAGCAGCTTAGGTCTTCAGGGGAAGCCCCTCCACTTT.

The CDR3 DNA follows: TGTGCCAGCAGCGTAGGGCCGGCACAGGGATCCTACGAGCAGTACTTC. Protein: CASSVGPAQGSYEQYF. The chain joins TRBV9 to TRBJ2-7; TRBD1 is a possible D gene (6 bases). This CDR3 has 16 amino acids. Germline V lookup: CDR1 SGDLS, CDR2 YYNGEE. V was pared by 0 bases and J by 1 base, with 14 bases between. The complete variable domain, with remaining parts taken from reference TRBV9 and TRBJ2-7, reads DSGVTQTPKHLITATGQRVTLRCSPRSGDLSVYWYQQSLDQGLQFLIQYYNGEERAKGNILERFSAQQFPDLHSELNLSSLELGDSALYFCASSVGPAQGSYEQYFGPGTRLTVT.

The chain employs TRBV6-5 and TRBJ2-5, with TRBD2 matching 8 bases. V shed 6 bases, J shed 0 bases, and the junction held 3 bases outside the gene matches. The CDR3 totals 14 residues. In germline, CDR1 is MNHEY, CDR2 SVGAGI. Written as DNA, the CDR3 is TGTGCCAGCAGAGCGCGGGAGGACCAAGAGACCCAGTACTTC. Translating it yields CASRAREDQETQYF.